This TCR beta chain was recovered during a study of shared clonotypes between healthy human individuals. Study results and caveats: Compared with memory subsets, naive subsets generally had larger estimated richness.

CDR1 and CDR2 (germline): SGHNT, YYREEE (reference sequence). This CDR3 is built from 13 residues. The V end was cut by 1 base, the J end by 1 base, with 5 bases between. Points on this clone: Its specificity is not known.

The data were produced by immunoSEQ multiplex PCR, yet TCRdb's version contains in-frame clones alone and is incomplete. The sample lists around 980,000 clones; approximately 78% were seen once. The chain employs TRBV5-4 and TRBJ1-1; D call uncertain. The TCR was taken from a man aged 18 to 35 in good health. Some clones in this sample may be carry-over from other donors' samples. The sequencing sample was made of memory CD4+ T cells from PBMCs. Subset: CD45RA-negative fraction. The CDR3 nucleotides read TGTGCCAGCAGCTTGCGGGGGAACACTGAAGCTTTCTTT. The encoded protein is CASSLRGNTEAFF. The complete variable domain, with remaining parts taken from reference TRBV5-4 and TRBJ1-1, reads ETGVTQSPTHLIKTRGQQVTLRCSSQSGHNTVSWYQQALGQGPQFIFQYYREEENGRGNFPPRFSGLQFPNYSSELNVNALELDDSALYLCASSLRGNTEAFFGQGTRLTVV.